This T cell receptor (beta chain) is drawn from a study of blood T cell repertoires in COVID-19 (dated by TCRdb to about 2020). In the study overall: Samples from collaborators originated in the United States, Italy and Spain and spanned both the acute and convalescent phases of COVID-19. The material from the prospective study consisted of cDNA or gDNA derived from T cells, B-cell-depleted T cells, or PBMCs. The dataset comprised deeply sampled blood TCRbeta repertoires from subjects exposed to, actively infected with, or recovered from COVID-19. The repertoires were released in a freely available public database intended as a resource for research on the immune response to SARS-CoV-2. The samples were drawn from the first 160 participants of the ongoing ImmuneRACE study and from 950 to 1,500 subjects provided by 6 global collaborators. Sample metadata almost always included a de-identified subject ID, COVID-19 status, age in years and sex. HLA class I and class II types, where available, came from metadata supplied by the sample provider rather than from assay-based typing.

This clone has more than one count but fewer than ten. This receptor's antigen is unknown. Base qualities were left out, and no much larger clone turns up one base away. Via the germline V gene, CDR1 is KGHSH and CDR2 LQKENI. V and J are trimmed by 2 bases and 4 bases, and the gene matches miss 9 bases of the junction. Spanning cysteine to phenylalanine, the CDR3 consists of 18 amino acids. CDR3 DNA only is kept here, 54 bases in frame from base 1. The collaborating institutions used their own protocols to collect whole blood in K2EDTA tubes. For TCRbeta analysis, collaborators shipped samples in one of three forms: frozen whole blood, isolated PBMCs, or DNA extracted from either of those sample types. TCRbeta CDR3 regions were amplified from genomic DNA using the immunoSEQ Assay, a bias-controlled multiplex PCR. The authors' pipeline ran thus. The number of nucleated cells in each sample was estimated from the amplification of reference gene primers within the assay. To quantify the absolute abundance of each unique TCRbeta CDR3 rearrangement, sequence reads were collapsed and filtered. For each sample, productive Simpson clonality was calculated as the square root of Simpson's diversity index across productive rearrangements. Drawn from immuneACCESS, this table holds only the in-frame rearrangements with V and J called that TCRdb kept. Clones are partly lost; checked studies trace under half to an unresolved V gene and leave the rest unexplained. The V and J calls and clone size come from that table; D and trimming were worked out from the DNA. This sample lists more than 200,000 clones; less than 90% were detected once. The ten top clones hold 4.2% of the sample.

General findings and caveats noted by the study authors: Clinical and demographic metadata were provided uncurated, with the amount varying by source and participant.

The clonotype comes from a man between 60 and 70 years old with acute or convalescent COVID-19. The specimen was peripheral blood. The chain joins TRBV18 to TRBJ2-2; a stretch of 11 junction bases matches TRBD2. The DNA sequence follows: TGTGCCAGCTCACCATCGCAGCCCGGGACTAGCGGCACCGGGGAGCTGTTTTTT. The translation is CASSPSQPGTSGTGELFF.